The sequence of this T cell receptor beta chain was determined in a study of blood T cell repertoires in COVID-19 (dated by TCRdb to 2018 to 2020). About the investigation overall: Collaborator samples came from the United States, Italy and Spain and covered acute and convalescent phases of COVID-19. The dataset comprised deeply sampled blood TCRbeta repertoires from subjects exposed to, actively infected with, or recovered from COVID-19. A freely available public database, intended as a resource for researchers studying the immune response to SARS-CoV-2, is where the repertoires were released. Where HLA class I and class II types were available, the types were taken from metadata supplied by the sample provider, not from assay-based typing. The samples were drawn from two sources: the first 160 participants of the ongoing ImmuneRACE study, and 1,254 subjects contributed by 6 global collaborators. Nearly every sample came with metadata listing a de-identified subject ID, COVID-19 status, age in years and sex. The material from the prospective study consisted of cDNA or gDNA derived from T cells, B-cell-depleted T cells, or PBMCs. Overall results and qualifications from the work: Clinical and demographic metadata were provided uncurated, with the amount varying by source and participant.

The collaborating institutions used their own protocols to collect whole blood in K2EDTA tubes. For TCRbeta analysis, collaborators shipped samples as frozen whole blood, isolated PBMCs, or DNA extracted from either of those sample types. The CDR3 contains 12 residues, cysteine and phenylalanine counted. CDR3 DNA is the only sequence kept; it has 36 bases, read in frame from the first base. Sequences ENHRY (CDR1) and SYGVKD (CDR2) are obtained from the germline V gene. The germline V and J ends show losses of 7 bases and 5 bases respectively, and no gene match explains 4 bases of the junction. TCRbeta CDR3 regions were amplified from genomic DNA by means of the immunoSEQ Assay, a bias-controlled multiplex PCR. As for the authors' bioinformatics: The number of nucleated cells in each sample was estimated from the amplification of reference gene primers within the assay. To quantify the absolute abundance of each unique TCRbeta CDR3 rearrangement, sequence reads were collapsed and filtered. Productive Simpson clonality was computed per sample as the square root of Simpson's diversity index over productive rearrangements. TCRdb retrieved this table from immuneACCESS and kept in-frame rearrangements only. Not all clones are present; in checked studies, unresolved V genes account for under half, and no reason is known for the remainder. V and J calls and clone size follow that table, whereas D and trimming were derived from the DNA. A total of about 300,000 clones appear in this sample, approximately 83% of them only once. The ten largest clones represent 10% to 15% of the sample.

Points on this clone: No cognate antigen has been identified for it. Base quality data are lacking; no much larger clone is found one base away.

The specimen was peripheral blood. The sequence is built from TRBV10-3 and TRBJ2-7; 8 central bases correspond to TRBD1. The source is a human donor in a cohort sampled during active COVID-19. The CDR3 protein: CAIKAGGHEQYF. In nucleotide form, the sequence is TGTGCCATCAAGGCAGGGGGCCACGAGCAGTACTTC.